The 22 T cell receptor beta chains listed next were all sequenced from one sample in a study of CD8 T cells in Susac syndrome. Random-hexamer reverse transcription was applied to about 0.45 to 1 ug RNA. One entry per CDR3 protein, called by TCRdb with MiXCR from the immunoSEQ multiplex PCR reads. The table lists 100,000 to 150,000 distinct CDR3 sequences, about 95% of them singletons, with more than 0.095% in the top ten. Sequences were obtained from CD4+ T cells from PBMCs. The receptors here all came from a human donor in good health.

The J gene is TRBJ2-7, the V gene TRBV3-1, with D possibly matching TRBD1 (5 bases). Trimming took off 8 bases at V and 0 bases at J, with 14 bases between the two ends. Germline values: CDR1 LGHDT, CDR2 YNNKEL (reference sequence). CDR3 length: 14 residues. For the CDR3, the DNA is TGTGCCAGCGCGCACCAGGGTTACTCCTACGAGCAGTACTTC. Its translation: CASAHQGYSYEQYF.

V is TRBV2 and J is TRBJ2-7; D remains unclear. The CDR3 has 13 amino acids. Trimming cost V 3 bases and J 2 bases, with 8 bases left between them. Per germline, CDR1 SNHLY and CDR2 FYNNEI. CDR3 in amino acids: CASSDWGTYEQYF. The CDR3 DNA follows: TGTGCCAGCAGTGACTGGGGAACCTACGAGCAGTACTTC.

The V gene is TRBV25-1, the J gene TRBJ2-3, with 7 bases fitting TRBD2. V lost 1 base and J lost 5; bases outside the gene matches: 0. The CDR3 runs to 13 residues. Germline values: CDR1 MGHDK, CDR2 SYGVNS. CDR3 DNA: TGTGCCAGCAGTGAATCGGGAGGAGATACGCAGTATTTT. Amino acid sequence: CASSESGGDTQYF.

V and J are TRBV19 and TRBJ2-7; 7 bases are shared with TRBD1. Germline V gene lookup returns CDR1 LNHDA and CDR2 SQIVND (reference sequence). With 3 bases clipped from V and 3 bases from J, the junction kept 8 bases outside the gene matches. This CDR3 is 15 amino acids long. The CDR3 nucleotides read TGTGCCAGTAGTATTCGCAGGGGGATCGACTACGAGCAGTACTTC. It translates to CASSIRRGIDYEQYF.

The chain employs TRBV7-9 and TRBJ1-1; 8 bases fit TRBD1. Per the germline V gene, CDR1 is SEHNR and CDR2 is FQNEAQ (reference sequence). With 5 bases clipped from V and 6 bases from J, the junction kept 8 bases outside the gene matches. The CDR3 has 14 residues. The CDR3 region has the DNA TGTGCCAGCAGCACAGGGGGGCCTGGGGCTGAAGCTTTCTTT. This translates into CASSTGGPGAEAFF.

Only one count was recorded for this clonotype. The V and J genes are TRBV5-1 and TRBJ1-2; D possibly corresponds to TRBD1 (5 bases). Germline V gene data show CDR1 as SGHRS and CDR2 as YFSETQ. The CDR3 covers 14 residues. Trimming shortened V by 5 bases and J by 3 bases, and 14 bases separated the two germline ends. CDR3 in amino acids: CASSTSSGDYGYTF. The CDR3 DNA sequence: TGCGCCAGCAGTACCAGTTCGGGGGACTATGGCTACACCTTC.

The V gene is TRBV18, the J gene TRBJ2-7; D gene uncertain. Trimming removed 4 bases from V and 0 bases from J, with 7 bases in between. CDR3 length: 13 amino acids. CDR1 and CDR2 (germline): KGHSH, LQKENI. CDR3 nucleotides: TGTGCCAGCTCACGGGCGGACTCCTACGAGCAGTACTTC. It specifies CASSRADSYEQYF.

This clonotype was counted a single time. The chain is built from TRBV2 and TRBJ2-1, with 11 nucleotides matching TRBD2. This CDR3 is 17 amino acids long. V lost 4 bases to trimming and J lost 9 bases; unmatched junction nucleotides: 14. The V gene's germline CDR1 is SNHLY and CDR2 FYNNEI. This CDR3 reads CASSAGKLAGDLSEQFF. DNA for the CDR3: TGTGCCAGCAGTGCGGGAAAACTAGCGGGAGATCTGAGTGAGCAGTTCTTC.

The rearrangement links TRBV5-1 to TRBJ2-3, with D possibly TRBD2 on 5 matching bases. V dropped 4 bases and J dropped 10 bases, with 16 bases sitting between them. From germline, CDR1 is SGHRS and CDR2 YFSETQ. There are 13 residues in the CDR3. The CDR3 is CASSEDSLVAQYF. The CDR3 DNA sequence: TGCGCCAGCAGCGAGGACTCCCTAGTGGCGCAGTATTTT.

This chain uses TRBV12-3 or TRBV12-4 with TRBJ1-1; D is possibly TRBD1 (6 bases). Between the trimmed V and J ends, which lost 5 bases and 3 bases, there was a span of 10 bases. This CDR3 has 13 residues. The CDR3 DNA reads TGTGCCAGCAGTCACAGGGTCGACACTGAAGCTTTCTTT. Protein product: CASSHRVDTEAFF.

The rearrangement links TRBV20-1 to TRBJ2-4; 9 bases are a match to TRBD1. Germline trimming cut 3 bases from V and 6 bases from J; bases unmatched to any gene: 3. The germline CDR1 and CDR2 sequences are DFQATT and SNEGSKA (reference sequence). CDR3 length: 13 residues. The CDR3 DNA follows: TGCAGTGCTAGGGACAGGGGAGGAAACATTCAGTACTTC. Its translation is CSARDRGGNIQYF.

This clonotype was seen just once. V and J are TRBV10-3 and TRBJ1-1, with a weak D call TRBD1 (5 bases). Germline V gene data show CDR1 as ENHRY and CDR2 as SYGVKD. CDR3 length: 14 amino acids. V was clipped by 3 bases and J by 4 bases, with 12 bases between them. The CDR3, as DNA: TGTGCCATCAGTGACCGGGTTCAGGGCACTGAAGCTTTCTTT. The encoded protein is CAISDRVQGTEAFF.

In its sample, this clonotype was seen once. The chain recombines TRBV6-1 with TRBJ2-7; maybe TRBD1 (5 bases). V was shortened by 8 bases and J by 0 bases, with 14 bases between the two germline ends. This CDR3 has 14 residues. Germline V gene sequence: CDR1 MNHNS, CDR2 SASEGT. CDR3 nucleotide sequence: TGTGCCAGCGGGGCGAGTGCCAGCTCCTACGAGCAGTACTTC. It specifies CASGASASSYEQYF.

This CDR3 is CASSLIDRAVPHEQYF. CDR3 bases: TGCGCCAGCAGCCTGATAGACAGGGCTGTTCCCCACGAGCAGTACTTC. This chain connects TRBV5-1 to TRBJ2-7, with 7 bases aligning to TRBD1. Germline V gives CDR1 SGHRS, CDR2 YFSETQ. After removal of 4 bases from V and 5 bases from J, the junction contained 15 bases not matched to a gene. The CDR3 spans 16 residues.

The gene calls are TRBV20-1 and TRBJ2-7; 9 positions match TRBD2. Looked up from germline, CDR1 is DFQATT and CDR2 is SNEGSKA (reference sequence). The CDR3 is 13 amino acids. Trimming took 5 bases from V and 3 from J; bases not matched to a gene: 5. CDR3 sequence: CSAPVTSGYEQYF. Here the CDR3 DNA reads TGCAGTGCTCCAGTGACTAGCGGCTACGAGCAGTACTTC.

The chain joins TRBV5-1 to TRBJ2-2; D unclear. The CDR3 length is 15 residues. Between the trimmed V and J ends, which lost 1 base and 0 bases, there was a span of 7 bases. Germline CDR1 and CDR2: SGHRS and YFSETQ. CDR3 DNA: TGCGCCAGCAGCTTGTCTCACTCGAACACCGGGGAGCTGTTTTTT. Protein product: CASSLSHSNTGELFF. Full variable domain (missing parts from reference TRBV5-1 and TRBJ2-2): KAGVTQTPRYLIKTRGQQVTLSCSPISGHRSVSWYQQTPGQGLQFLFEYFSETQRNKGNFPGRFSGRQFSNSRSEMNVSTLELGDSALYLCASSLSHSNTGELFFGEGSRLTVL.

This clonotype appeared once. The chain employs TRBV9 and TRBJ2-3; D may be TRBD1 (6 bases). The CDR3 is 19 amino acids. V was clipped by 2 bases and J by 2 bases, with 24 bases between them. Germline CDR1 is SGDLS and CDR2 is YYNGEE. The CDR3 here is CASSVSYRTGTRITDTQYF. For the CDR3, the DNA is TGTGCCAGCAGCGTGTCTTACCGGACCGGGACAAGGATCACAGATACGCAGTATTTT.

The chain carries TRBV29-1 and TRBJ2-5, with TRBD2 matching over 13 bases. The CDR3 is 16 amino acids. J gave up 5 bases and V 6 bases, and 12 bases lay outside the gene matches. Germline V lookup: CDR1 SQVTM, CDR2 ANQGSEA. The CDR3 reads CSVGGTSGKRMETQYF. CDR3 sequence (DNA): TGCAGCGTCGGGGGGACTAGCGGGAAGCGCATGGAGACCCAGTACTTC. The variable domain in full, completed from reference TRBV29-1 and TRBJ2-5, reads SAVISQKPSRDICQRGTSLTIQCQVDSQVTMMFWYRQQPGQSLTLIATANQGSEATYESGFVIDKFPISRPNLTFSTLTVSNMSPEDSSIYLCSVGGTSGKRMETQYFGPGTRLLVL.

This chain joins TRBV30 and TRBJ1-2, with 8 bases matching TRBD1. The length of the CDR3 is 13 residues. Germline CDR1 is GTSNPN and CDR2 is SVGIG (reference sequence). The V gene end was trimmed by 8 bases and the J gene end by 3 bases; junction bases not matched to a gene: 8. The chain's CDR3 is CAHHQGADYGYTF. In nucleotides, the CDR3 is TGTGCCCACCATCAGGGGGCCGACTATGGCTACACCTTC. The complete variable domain, with remaining parts taken from reference TRBV30 and TRBJ1-2, reads SQTIHQWPATLVQPVGSPLSLECTVEGTSNPNLYWYRQAAGRGLQLLFYSVGIGQISSEVPQNLSASRPQDRQFILSSKKLLLSDSGFYLCAHHQGADYGYTFGSGTRLTVV.

This chain joins TRBV10-3 and TRBJ2-1; D not certain. Germline V lookup: CDR1 ENHRY, CDR2 SYGVKD. This CDR3 has 14 amino acids. Between the trimmed V and J ends, which lost 5 bases and 5 bases, there was a span of 13 bases. CDR3: CAISLGGINNEQFF. In nucleotides, the CDR3 is TGTGCCATCAGTTTAGGCGGCATAAACAATGAGCAGTTCTTC.

This clonotype has a handful of counts. The chain uses TRBV6-1 and TRBJ2-1; D may be TRBD1 (5 bases). The CDR3 contains 14 residues. The V end lost 11 bases, the J end lost 0 bases, and 14 bases lay between the germline ends. CDR1 is MNHNS and CDR2 is SASEGT in the germline V gene. CDR3 residues: CASRTRSSYNEQFF. CDR3 sequence (DNA): TGTGCCTCCCGGACAAGAAGCTCCTACAATGAGCAGTTCTTC.

J is TRBJ2-7 and V is TRBV7-9; 10 bases match TRBD2. Trimming removed 3 bases from V and 3 bases from J; junction bases left unmatched: 11. Germline V gene data show CDR1 as SEHNR and CDR2 as FQNEAQ (reference sequence). CDR3 length: 17 residues. The CDR3: CASSFGAGGPLVYEQYF. The DNA for the CDR3 is TGTGCCAGCAGCTTTGGAGCGGGAGGGCCTCTCGTCTACGAGCAGTACTTC.